This T cell receptor (beta chain) emerged from a study of blood T cell repertoires in COVID-19. Study background: From the United States, Italy and Spain came samples of acute and convalescent COVID-19. From T cells, B-cell-depleted T cells, or PBMCs came the material, which was cDNA or gDNA.

Original data processing: Nucleated cell counts were estimated from reference gene primer amplification. Measured with immunoSEQ multiplex PCR; TCRdb has only the in-frame clones, and not every one. V and J calls plus clone size are reproduced from that table; the DNA served to infer D and trimming. The sample carries 240,000 or so clones, about four fifths recorded once. Germline CDR1 and CDR2: ENHRY and SYGVKD. There are 13 residues in the CDR3. V was cut by 4 bases and J by 1 base, with 7 bases left in between. The sample consisted of peripheral blood. The TCR sequence derives from a woman older than 75 with acute or convalescent COVID-19. The chain employs TRBV10-3 and TRBJ1-1; TRBD1 might be the D (5 bases). CDR3 coding DNA: TGTGCCATCAGTGTGCAGGGGAACACTGAAGCTTTCTTT. This translates into CAISVQGNTEAFF.